The clone carrying this TCR beta chain showed up just a few times. The antigen is undetermined. Sequencing was performed with immunoSEQ multiplex PCR; in TCRdb, only in-frame clones are kept and a portion is missing. Of about 120,000 clones in the sample, 92% were seen once. This sample is drawn from a study of T cell responses to AZD1222 COVID-19 vaccine. Study observations and caveats: Clonal diversity may have been underestimated in mostly white British donors. Nearly half of spike-specific TCRs reportedly target unmutated variant regions. Spike-wide coverage was observed for vaccine-associated CD4 TCRs, with dominant responses at 160-218 and 743-854.

CDR3 size: 11 residues. Germline V gives CDR1 LGHNT, CDR2 FRNRAP. V shed 0 bases and J shed 5 bases, with 1 base lying between them. The clonotype comes from an adult in good health. This material consisted of peripheral blood, taken on day 0 of AZD1222 vaccination. This sequence joins TRBV12-5 and TRBJ1-2; D remains unclear. Here the CDR3 DNA reads TGTGCTAGTGGTTTGGTTTATGGCTACACCTTC. Encoded protein: CASGLVYGYTF.